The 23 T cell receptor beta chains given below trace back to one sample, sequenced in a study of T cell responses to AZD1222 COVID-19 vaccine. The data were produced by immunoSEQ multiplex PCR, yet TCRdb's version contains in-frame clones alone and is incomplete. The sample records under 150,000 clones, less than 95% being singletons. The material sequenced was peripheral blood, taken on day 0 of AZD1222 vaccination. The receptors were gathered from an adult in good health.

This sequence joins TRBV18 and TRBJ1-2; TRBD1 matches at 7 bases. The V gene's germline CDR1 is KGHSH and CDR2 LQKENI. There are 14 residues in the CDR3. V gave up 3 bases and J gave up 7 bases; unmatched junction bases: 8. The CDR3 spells CASSPIDRAGGYTF. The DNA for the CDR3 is TGTGCCAGCTCACCTATAGACAGGGCTGGTGGCTACACCTTC.

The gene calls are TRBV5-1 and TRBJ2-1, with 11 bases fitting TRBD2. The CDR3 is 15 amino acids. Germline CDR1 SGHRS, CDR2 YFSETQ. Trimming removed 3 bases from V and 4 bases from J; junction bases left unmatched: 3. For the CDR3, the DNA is TGCGCCAGCAGCTCGGGACTAGCGGAGTACAATGAGCAGTTCTTC. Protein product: CASSSGLAEYNEQFF.

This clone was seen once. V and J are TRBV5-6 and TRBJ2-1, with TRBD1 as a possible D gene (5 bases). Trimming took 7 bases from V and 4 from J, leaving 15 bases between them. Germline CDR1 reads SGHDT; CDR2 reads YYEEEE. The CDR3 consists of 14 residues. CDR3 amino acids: CASGRQNLYNEQFF. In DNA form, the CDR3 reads TGTGCCAGCGGCCGACAGAACCTTTACAATGAGCAGTTCTTC.

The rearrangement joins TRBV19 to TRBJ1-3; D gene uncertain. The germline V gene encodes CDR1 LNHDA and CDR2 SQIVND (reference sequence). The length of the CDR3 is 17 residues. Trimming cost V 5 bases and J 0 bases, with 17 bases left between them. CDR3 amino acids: CASSSRLAVDSGNTIYF. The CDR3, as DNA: TGTGCCAGTAGTTCCAGGCTTGCCGTAGACTCTGGAAACACCATATATTTT.

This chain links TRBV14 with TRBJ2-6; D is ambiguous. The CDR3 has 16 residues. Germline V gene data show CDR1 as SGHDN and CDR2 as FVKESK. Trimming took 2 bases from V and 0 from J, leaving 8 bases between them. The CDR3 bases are TGTGCCAGCAGCCAATTGATGGCCTCTGGGGCCAACGTCCTGACTTTC. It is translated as CASSQLMASGANVLTF.

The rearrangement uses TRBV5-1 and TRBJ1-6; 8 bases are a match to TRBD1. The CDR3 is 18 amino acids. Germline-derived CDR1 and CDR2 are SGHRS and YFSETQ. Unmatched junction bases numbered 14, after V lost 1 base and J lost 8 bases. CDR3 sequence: CASSLTGVAGGLDSPLHF. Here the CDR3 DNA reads TGCGCCAGCAGCTTGACGGGGGTAGCAGGGGGCCTGGATTCACCCCTCCACTTT. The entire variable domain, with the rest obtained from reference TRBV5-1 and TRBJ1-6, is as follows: KAGVTQTPRYLIKTRGQQVTLSCSPISGHRSVSWYQQTPGQGLQFLFEYFSETQRNKGNFPGRFSGRQFSNSRSEMNVSTLELGDSALYLCASSLTGVAGGLDSPLHFGNGTRLTVT.

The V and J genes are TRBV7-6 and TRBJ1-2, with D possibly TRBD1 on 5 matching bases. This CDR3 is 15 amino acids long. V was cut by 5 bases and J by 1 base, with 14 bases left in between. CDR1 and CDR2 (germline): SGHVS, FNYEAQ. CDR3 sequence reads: CASSVAPGGNYGYTF. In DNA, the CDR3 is TGTGCCAGCAGCGTGGCTCCCGGGGGTAACTATGGCTACACCTTC.

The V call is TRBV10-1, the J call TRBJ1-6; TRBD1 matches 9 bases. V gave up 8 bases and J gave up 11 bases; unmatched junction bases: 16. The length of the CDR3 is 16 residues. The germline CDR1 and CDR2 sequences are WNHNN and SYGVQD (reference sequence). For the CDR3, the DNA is TGCGCCAGCCTGAAACCGCGGGACAGGGTGACAGCACCCCTCCACTTT. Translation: CASLKPRDRVTAPLHF.

CDR3 sequence reads: CASSRGDTPGTGELFF. The DNA for the CDR3 is TGTGCCAGCAGTCGGGGGGACACCCCCGGCACCGGGGAGCTGTTTTTT. The chain combines TRBV4-2 with TRBJ2-2; tentative D call: TRBD2 (7 bases). V lost 6 bases and J lost 4, with 18 bases in between. The CDR3 covers 16 residues. Germline V gene lookup returns CDR1 LGHNA and CDR2 YNFKEQ.

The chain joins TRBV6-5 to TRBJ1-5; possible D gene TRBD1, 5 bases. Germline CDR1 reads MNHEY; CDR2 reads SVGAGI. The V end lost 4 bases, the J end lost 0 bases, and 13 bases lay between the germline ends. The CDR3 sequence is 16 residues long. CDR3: CASSWDGSYSNQPQHF. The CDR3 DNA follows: TGTGCCAGCAGTTGGGACGGTTCCTATAGCAATCAGCCCCAGCATTTT.

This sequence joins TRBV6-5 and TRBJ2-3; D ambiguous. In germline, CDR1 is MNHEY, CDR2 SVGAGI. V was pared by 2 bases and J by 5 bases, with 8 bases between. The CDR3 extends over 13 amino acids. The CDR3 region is CASSYGRGDTQYF. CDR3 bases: TGTGCCAGCAGTTACGGCAGAGGAGATACGCAGTATTTT.

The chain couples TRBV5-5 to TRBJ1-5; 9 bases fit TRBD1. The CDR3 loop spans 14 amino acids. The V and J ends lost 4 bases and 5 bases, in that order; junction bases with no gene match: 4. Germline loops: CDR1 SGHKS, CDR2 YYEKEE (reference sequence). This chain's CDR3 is CASSPDRGDQPQHF. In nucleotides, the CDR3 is TGTGCCAGCAGCCCTGACAGGGGGGATCAGCCCCAGCATTTT.

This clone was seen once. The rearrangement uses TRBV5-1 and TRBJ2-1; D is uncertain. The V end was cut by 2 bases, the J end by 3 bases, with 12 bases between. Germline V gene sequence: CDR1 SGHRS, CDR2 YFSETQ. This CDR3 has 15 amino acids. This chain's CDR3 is CASSLGSNGYNEQFF. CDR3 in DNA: TGCGCCAGCAGCTTAGGCAGTAACGGCTACAATGAGCAGTTCTTC.

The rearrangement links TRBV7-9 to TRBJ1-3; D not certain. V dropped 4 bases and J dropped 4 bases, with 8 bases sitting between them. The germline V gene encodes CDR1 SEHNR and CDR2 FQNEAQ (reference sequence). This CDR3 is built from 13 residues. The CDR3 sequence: CASSSDVGNTIYF. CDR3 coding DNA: TGTGCCAGCAGCTCCGATGTCGGAAACACCATATATTTT.

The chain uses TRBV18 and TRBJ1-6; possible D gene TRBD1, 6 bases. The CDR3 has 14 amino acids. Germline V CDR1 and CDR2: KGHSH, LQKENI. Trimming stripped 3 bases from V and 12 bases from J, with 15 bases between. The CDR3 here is CASSPRTDTLPLHF. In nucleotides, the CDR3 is TGTGCCAGCTCACCGCGGACAGATACATTACCCCTCCACTTT.

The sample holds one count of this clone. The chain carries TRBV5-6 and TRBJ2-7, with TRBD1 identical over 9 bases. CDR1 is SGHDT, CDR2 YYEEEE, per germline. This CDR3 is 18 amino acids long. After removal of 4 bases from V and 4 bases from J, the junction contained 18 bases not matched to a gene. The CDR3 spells CASSPTGQGPVYLYEQYF. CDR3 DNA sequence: TGTGCCAGCAGCCCAACGGGACAGGGACCCGTTTACCTTTACGAGCAGTACTTC.

This CDR3 is CASSLGYDQPQHF. DNA for the CDR3: TGTGCCAGCAGCTTGGGTTACGATCAGCCCCAGCATTTT. V usage is TRBV5-4 and J usage is TRBJ1-5; D uncertain. Germline values: CDR1 SGHNT, CDR2 YYREEE (reference sequence). There are 13 residues in the CDR3. V lost 0 bases, J lost 5 bases, and 6 bases lay in between.

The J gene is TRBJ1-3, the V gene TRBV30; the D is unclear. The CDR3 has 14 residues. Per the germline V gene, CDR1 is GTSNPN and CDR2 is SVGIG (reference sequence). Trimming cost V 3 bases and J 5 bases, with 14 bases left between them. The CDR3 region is CAWRGSTLRNTIYF. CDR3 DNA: TGTGCCTGGAGAGGGAGTACTTTAAGAAACACCATATATTTT.

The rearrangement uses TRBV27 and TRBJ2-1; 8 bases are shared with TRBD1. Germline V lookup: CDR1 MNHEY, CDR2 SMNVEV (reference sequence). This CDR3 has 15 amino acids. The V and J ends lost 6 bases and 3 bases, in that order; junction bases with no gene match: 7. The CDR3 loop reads CASRPTGGYYNEQFF. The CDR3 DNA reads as TGTGCCAGCAGGCCAACAGGGGGTTACTACAATGAGCAGTTCTTC.

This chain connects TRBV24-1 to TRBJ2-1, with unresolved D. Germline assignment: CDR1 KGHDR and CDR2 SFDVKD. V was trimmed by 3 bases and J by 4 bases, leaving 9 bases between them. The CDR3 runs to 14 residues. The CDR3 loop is CATSDPDTYNEQFF. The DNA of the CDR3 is TGTGCCACCAGTGATCCTGACACTTACAATGAGCAGTTCTTC.

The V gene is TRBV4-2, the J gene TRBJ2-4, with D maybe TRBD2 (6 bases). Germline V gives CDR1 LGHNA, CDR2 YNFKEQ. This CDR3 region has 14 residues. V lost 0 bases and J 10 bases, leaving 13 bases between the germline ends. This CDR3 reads CASSQDRGLRIQYF. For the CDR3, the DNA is TGTGCCAGCAGCCAAGATAGGGGACTGAGGATTCAGTACTTC.

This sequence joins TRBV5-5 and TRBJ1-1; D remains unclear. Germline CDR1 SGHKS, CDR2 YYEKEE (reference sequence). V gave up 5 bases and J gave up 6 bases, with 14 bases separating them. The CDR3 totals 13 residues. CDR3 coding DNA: TGTGCCAGCAGTATCTCGGCTTTTGCTGAAGCTTTCTTT. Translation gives CASSISAFAEAFF.

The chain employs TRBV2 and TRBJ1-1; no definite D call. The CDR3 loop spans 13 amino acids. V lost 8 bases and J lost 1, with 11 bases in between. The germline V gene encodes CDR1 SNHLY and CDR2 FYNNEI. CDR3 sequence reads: CASHRDSNTEAFF. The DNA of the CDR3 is TGTGCCAGCCACCGAGACTCGAACACTGAAGCTTTCTTT.